This entry concerns a single T cell receptor beta chain. No antigen is known for it. This sample is part of a study of T cell responses to AZD1222 COVID-19 vaccine. The repertoire was sequenced with immunoSEQ multiplex PCR; TCRdb's copy has only in-frame clones and lacks some. The sample has approximately 190,000 clones; approximately 91% are singletons. Study-level findings and limits: Targets within unmutated variant regions were reportedly found for nearly half of spike-specific TCRs. Distributed over spike, vaccine-associated CD4 TCRs predominated at 160-218 and 743-854.

This specimen consisted of peripheral blood, obtained on day 0 of AZD1222 vaccination. The source of this sequence is an adult in good health.

CDR3 DNA sequence: TGTGCCACGGGGACAGGGGACTCCTACGAGCAGTACTTC. It encodes CATGTGDSYEQYF. V usage is TRBV24-1 and J usage is TRBJ2-7, with TRBD1 matching over 10 bases. Germline lookup yields CDR1 KGHDR and CDR2 SFDVKD. The V and J ends lost 10 bases and 0 bases, in that order; junction bases with no gene match: 2. CDR3 length: 13 amino acids.